The 13 T cell receptor beta chains below come from one sample, sequenced in a study of shared clonotypes between healthy human individuals. It was CD45RO-negative cells, positively selected for CCR7, that made up naive CD8 cells, with terminally differentiated effector memory CD45RA+ cells excluded. TCRdb keeps only in-frame clones here, not all; method: immunoSEQ multiplex PCR. The sample consists of about 680,000 clones, about 92% of them appearing once. Specimen: naive CD8+ T cells sorted from blood. The receptors were sampled from a man aged 30 to 39 in good health.

This clone was seen a single time. This chain joins TRBV10-3 and TRBJ1-1; 7 nucleotides align to TRBD1. After removal of 5 bases from V and 7 bases from J, the junction contained 4 bases not matched to a gene. Germline lookup yields CDR1 ENHRY and CDR2 SYGVKD. The CDR3 extends over 12 amino acids. The CDR3 DNA reads TGTGCCATCAGTCAGGGGGAGAGTGAAGCTTTCTTT. This encodes CAISQGESEAFF.

The chain has TRBV30 and TRBJ2-3; D is possibly TRBD2 (6 bases). Germline V gene data show CDR1 as GTSNPN and CDR2 as SVGIG (reference sequence). The V end was cut by 0 bases, the J end by 2 bases, with 9 bases between. This CDR3 has 14 residues. CDR3 amino acids: CAWSVTGATDTQYF. The CDR3 region has the DNA TGTGCCTGGAGTGTTACGGGAGCCACAGATACGCAGTATTTT.

V is TRBV5-1 and J is TRBJ2-5; 11 nucleotides match TRBD2. The CDR3 spans 16 residues. Trimming cost V 3 bases and J 4 bases; bases outside gene matches: 8. Germline V gene lookup returns CDR1 SGHRS and CDR2 YFSETQ. CDR3 bases: TGCGCCAGCAGCTCAAGACTAGCGGGATTCGGAGAGACCCAGTACTTC. Protein sequence: CASSSRLAGFGETQYF. The full variable domain, completed using reference TRBV5-1 and TRBJ2-5, is KAGVTQTPRYLIKTRGQQVTLSCSPISGHRSVSWYQQTPGQGLQFLFEYFSETQRNKGNFPGRFSGRQFSNSRSEMNVSTLELGDSALYLCASSSRLAGFGETQYFGPGTRLLVL.

Concerning this clone itself: The sample carries other DNA sequences with the same CDR3. The CDR3 DNA sequence: TGTGCCAGCAGCCCTCTAAGCTCCTACGAGCAGTACTTC. This translates into CASSPLSSYEQYF. V is TRBV27 and J is TRBJ2-7; D gene ambiguous. Trimming pared 6 bases from V and 0 bases from J, leaving 9 bases between. Germline CDR1 is MNHEY and CDR2 is SMNVEV (reference sequence). The CDR3 sequence is 13 residues long.

The chain has TRBV4-1 and TRBJ2-2, with 9 positions matching TRBD1. Germline values: CDR1 MGHRA, CDR2 YSYEKL. With 4 bases clipped from V and 7 bases from J, the junction kept 4 bases outside the gene matches. The CDR3 length is 14 residues. The CDR3 DNA follows: TGCGCCAGCAGCCCAAGACAGGGGGACGGGGAGCTGTTTTTT. This sequence encodes CASSPRQGDGELFF.

The rearrangement links TRBV28 to TRBJ1-1; D perhaps matches TRBD1 (5 bases). The CDR3 consists of 13 residues. Germline lookup yields CDR1 MDHEN and CDR2 SYDVKM. Trimming took off 6 bases at V and 7 bases at J, with 15 bases between the two ends. The CDR3 loop reads CASRPIVGGEAFF. The CDR3 coding sequence is TGTGCCAGCAGACCCATCGTTGGGGGTGAAGCTTTCTTT.

This chain uses TRBV2 with TRBJ2-1; possibly TRBD1 for D (6 bases). Per the germline V gene, CDR1 is SNHLY and CDR2 is FYNNEI. The CDR3 sequence is 15 residues long. V was trimmed by 5 bases and J by 6 bases, leaving 17 bases between them. This chain's CDR3 is CASSPRVTGSNEQFF. In DNA, the CDR3 is TGTGCCAGCAGTCCCCGGGTAACAGGGAGCAATGAGCAGTTCTTC.

The CDR3 here is CASSPIAGTPGANVLTF. In DNA form, the CDR3 reads TGTGCCAGCAGCCCAATAGCGGGGACCCCCGGGGCCAACGTCCTGACTTTC. The chain combines TRBV7-8 with TRBJ2-6; 8 nucleotides match TRBD2. Germline V gene lookup returns CDR1 SGHVS and CDR2 FQNEAQ. The V and J ends lost 5 bases and 4 bases, in that order; junction bases with no gene match: 10. The CDR3 covers 17 residues. Full variable domain (missing parts from reference TRBV7-8 and TRBJ2-6): GAGVSQSPRYKVAKRGQDVALRCDPISGHVSLFWYQQALGQGPEFLTYFQNEAQLDKSGLPSDRFFAERPEGSVSTLKIQRTQQEDSAVYLCASSPIAGTPGANVLTFGAGSRLTVL.

This chain connects TRBV19 to TRBJ2-3, with 7 bases that match TRBD2. Germline CDR1 and CDR2: LNHDA and SQIVND (reference sequence). Unmatched junction bases numbered 9, after V lost 5 bases and J lost 4 bases. The CDR3 sequence is 15 residues long. CDR3 DNA: TGTGCCAGTAGTTCAGAGCGGGAAATCGCAGATACGCAGTATTTT. This gives the protein CASSSEREIADTQYF.

A remark on this clone: The same CDR3 also results from other DNA sequences found in this sample. The rearrangement joins TRBV9 to TRBJ2-7; TRBD2 aligns across 9 bases. Per the germline V gene, CDR1 is SGDLS and CDR2 is YYNGEE. This CDR3 spans 14 amino acids. Losses at the gene ends were 3 bases for V and 1 base for J; bases not matched to a gene: 2. CDR3 bases: TGTGCCAGCAGCGCTAGCGGGACTTCCTACGAGCAGTACTTC. It codes for CASSASGTSYEQYF.

The V call is TRBV2, the J call TRBJ2-7; 13 positions agree with TRBD2. This CDR3 is 17 amino acids long. Germline-derived CDR1 and CDR2 are SNHLY and FYNNEI. With V trimmed by 4 bases and J by 4 bases, 10 bases remained unmatched. The CDR3, as DNA: TGTGCCAGCAGTGGGGACAGGGGACTAGCGGGACAATACGAGCAGTACTTC. Its protein is CASSGDRGLAGQYEQYF.

This rearrangement joins TRBV9 to TRBJ2-7; no clear D. The CDR3 totals 14 residues. V lost 0 bases and J 0 bases, leaving 7 bases between the germline ends. Germline V gives CDR1 SGDLS, CDR2 YYNGEE. CDR3 sequence (DNA): TGTGCCAGCAGCGTAGACGTGGTCTCCTACGAGCAGTACTTC. Translation gives CASSVDVVSYEQYF.

This clone was detected only a few times. The chain joins TRBV19 to TRBJ2-1; TRBD1 aligns across 8 bases. Germline V gene sequence: CDR1 LNHDA, CDR2 SQIVND (reference sequence). The CDR3 runs to 15 residues. Trimming took 3 bases from V and 2 from J; bases not matched to a gene: 3. This chain's CDR3 is CASSILGQAYNEQFF. The CDR3 nucleotides read TGTGCCAGTAGTATTCTGGGACAGGCCTACAATGAGCAGTTCTTC.